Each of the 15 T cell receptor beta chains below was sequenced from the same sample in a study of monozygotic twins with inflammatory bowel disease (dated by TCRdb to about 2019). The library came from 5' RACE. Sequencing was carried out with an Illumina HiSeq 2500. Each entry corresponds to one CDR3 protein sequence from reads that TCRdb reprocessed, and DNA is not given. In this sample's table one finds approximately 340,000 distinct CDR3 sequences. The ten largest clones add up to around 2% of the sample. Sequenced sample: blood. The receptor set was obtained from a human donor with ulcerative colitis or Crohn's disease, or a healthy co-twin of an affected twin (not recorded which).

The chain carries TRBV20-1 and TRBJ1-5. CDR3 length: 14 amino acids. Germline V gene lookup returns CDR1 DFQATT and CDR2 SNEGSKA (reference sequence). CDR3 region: CSTTIMGFNQPQHF.

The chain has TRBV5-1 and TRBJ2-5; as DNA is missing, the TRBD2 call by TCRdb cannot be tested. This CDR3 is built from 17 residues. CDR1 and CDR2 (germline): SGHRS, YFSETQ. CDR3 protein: CASSPGLAGDLQETQYF. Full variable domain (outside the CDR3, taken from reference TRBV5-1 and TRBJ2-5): KAGVTQTPRYLIKTRGQQVTLSCSPISGHRSVSWYQQTPGQGLQFLFEYFSETQRNKGNFPGRFSGRQFSNSRSEMNVSTLELGDSALYLCASSPGLAGDLQETQYFGPGTRLLVL.

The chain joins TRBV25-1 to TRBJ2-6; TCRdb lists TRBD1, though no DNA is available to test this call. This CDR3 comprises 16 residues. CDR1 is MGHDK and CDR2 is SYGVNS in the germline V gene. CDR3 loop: CASSTLEQGVANVLTF.

The CDR3 reads CASSQEVSGRRNYEQYF. The V gene is TRBV4-1, the J gene TRBJ2-7; TCRdb's D gene call, TRBD2, goes unchecked for lack of DNA. This CDR3 has 17 amino acids. CDR1 is MGHRA and CDR2 is YSYEKL in the germline V gene.

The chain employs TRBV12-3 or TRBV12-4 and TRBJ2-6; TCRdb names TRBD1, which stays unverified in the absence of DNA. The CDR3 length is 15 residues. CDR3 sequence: CASIPAGAGANVLTF.

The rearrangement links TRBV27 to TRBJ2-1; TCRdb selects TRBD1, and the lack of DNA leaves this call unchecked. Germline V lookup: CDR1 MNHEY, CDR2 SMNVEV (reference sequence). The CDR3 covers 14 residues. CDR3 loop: CASLSGQGIHEQFF.

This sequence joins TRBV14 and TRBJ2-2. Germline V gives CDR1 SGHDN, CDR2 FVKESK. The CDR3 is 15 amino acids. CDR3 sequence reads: CASSQYELNTGELFF.

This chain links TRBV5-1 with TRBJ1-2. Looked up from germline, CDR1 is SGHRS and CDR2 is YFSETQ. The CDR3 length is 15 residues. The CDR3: CASSLSRGGPYGYTF.

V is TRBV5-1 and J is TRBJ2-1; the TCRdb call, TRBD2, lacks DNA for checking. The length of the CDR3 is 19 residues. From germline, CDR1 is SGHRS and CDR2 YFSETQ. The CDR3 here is CASSLGSLAVRSSYNEQFF.

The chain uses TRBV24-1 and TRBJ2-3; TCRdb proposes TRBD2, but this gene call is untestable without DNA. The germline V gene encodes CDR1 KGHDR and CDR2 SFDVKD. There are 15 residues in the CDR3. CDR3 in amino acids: CATSGPGLSTDTQYF.

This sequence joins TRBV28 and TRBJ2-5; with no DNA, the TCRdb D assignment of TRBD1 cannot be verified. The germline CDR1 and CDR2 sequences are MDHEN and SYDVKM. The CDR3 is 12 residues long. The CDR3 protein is CASRTTGTTQYF.

CDR3 protein: CASSPDRSSYEQYF. The rearrangement uses TRBV18 and TRBJ2-7. The CDR3 spans 14 residues. CDR1 is KGHSH and CDR2 is LQKENI in the germline V gene.

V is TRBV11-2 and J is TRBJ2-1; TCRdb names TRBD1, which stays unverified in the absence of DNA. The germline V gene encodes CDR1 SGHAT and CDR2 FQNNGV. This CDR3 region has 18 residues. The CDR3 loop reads CASSLFAPSGTAYNEQFF.

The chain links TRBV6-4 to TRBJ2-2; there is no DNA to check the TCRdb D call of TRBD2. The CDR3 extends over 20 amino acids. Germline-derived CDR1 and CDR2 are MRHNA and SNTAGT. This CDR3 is CASSKRGTSGGITGTGELFF.

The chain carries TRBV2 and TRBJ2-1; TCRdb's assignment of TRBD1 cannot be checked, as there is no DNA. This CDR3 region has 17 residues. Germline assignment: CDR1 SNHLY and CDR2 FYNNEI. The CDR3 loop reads CASSARTLLSSYNEQFF.